Each of the 30 T cell receptor beta chains below was sequenced from the same sample in a study of T cell clonality in common variable immunodeficiency. Measured with immunoSEQ multiplex PCR; TCRdb has only the in-frame clones, and not every one. Found here are about 37,000 clones, no singletons; the ten largest cover 0.8% to 1%. Specimen: peripheral blood mononuclear cells. Source of these receptors: a person between 18 and 69 years old in good health.

This clone was found many times. The DNA ends 3 residues before the CDR3 does, and the rest of the CDR3 is filled in from the germline J gene. The chain recombines TRBV7-2 with TRBJ1-5; D remains unclear. The CDR3 runs 14 residues. Germline V lookup: CDR1 SGHTA, CDR2 FQGNSA. The germline V and J ends were trimmed by 2 bases and 2 bases, with 7 bases remaining between them. This CDR3 is CASSLNFGNQPQHF. The CDR3 DNA, read in part, is TGTGCCAGCAGCTTAAACTTTGGCAATCAGCCC.

This clone was seen at least ten times. The CDR3 sequence is CASSLKGAHLMNYGYTF. The CDR3 bases that were read are TGTGCCAGCAGCTTAAAGGGGGCCCATCTCATGAACTATGGC. The chain recombines TRBV7-8 with TRBJ1-2, with 7 bases aligning to TRBD1. Read coverage stops 3 residues before the CDR3 terminus; the germline J gene supplies the remainder. Looked up from germline, CDR1 is SGHVS and CDR2 is FQNEAQ. The CDR3 consists of 17 residues. Trimming at V came to 2 bases and at J to 2 bases, leaving 11 bases not matched to a gene. The full variable domain, in which reference TRBV7-8 and TRBJ1-2 provide the parts outside the CDR3, is GAGVSQSPRYKVAKRGQDVALRCDPISGHVSLFWYQQALGQGPEFLTYFQNEAQLDKSGLPSDRFFAERPEGSVSTLKIQRTQQEDSAVYLCASSLKGAHLMNYGYTFGSGTRLTVV.

In its sample, this clone was seen many times. From the germline J gene comes the end of the CDR3, since the read stops 3 residues before it. This chain joins TRBV19 and TRBJ2-7; the match to TRBD1 covers 8 bases. Germline lookup yields CDR1 LNHDA and CDR2 SQIVND (reference sequence). This CDR3 contains 15 residues. J gave up 2 bases and V 3 bases, and 6 bases lay outside the gene matches. CDR3 bases read: TGTGCCAGTAGTATCCAGACAGGGGCCCCCTACGAG. Protein product: CASSIQTGAPYE. The entire CDR3 sequence reads CASSIQTGAPYEQYF.

There are many counts of this clone. The CDR3 spells CASSLLAGGSSYEQYF. Partial CDR3 DNA: TGCGCCAGCAGCTTATTAGCGGGAGGCTCCTCCTACGAG. V and J are TRBV5-1 and TRBJ2-7; 10 nucleotides agree with TRBD2. Sequencing ends 3 residues short of the CDR3 end; the germline J gene provides the rest. V dropped 2 bases and J dropped 0; count of bases not matched to a gene: 5. Germline V gene lookup returns CDR1 SGHRS and CDR2 YFSETQ. The CDR3 contains 16 residues.

This clone was seen ten or more times. Read coverage stops 3 residues before the CDR3 terminus; the germline J gene supplies the remainder. The V gene is TRBV12-3 or TRBV12-4, the J gene TRBJ1-3, with D possibly TRBD1 on 5 matching bases. The CDR3 extends over 15 amino acids. V shed 3 bases and J shed 2 bases, with 11 bases lying between them. This CDR3 is CASSLGGSAGNTIYF. The sequenced CDR3 bases are TGTGCCAGCAGTTTGGGGGGATCCGCTGGAAACACC.

This clone has ten or more counts. The CDR3 end falls 3 residues outside the read, so it is completed with the germline J gene. V and J are TRBV6-2 or TRBV6-3 and TRBJ2-3, with a possible D match to TRBD1 (6 bases). V gave up 5 bases and J gave up 6 bases, with 9 bases separating them. The CDR3 covers 12 residues. In germline, CDR1 is MNHEY, CDR2 SVGEGT. CDR3 loop: CASSPTGDTQYF. Partial CDR3 DNA: TGTGCCAGCAGTCCCACAGGGGATACG.

The sample holds many counts of this clone. CDR3 sequence: CASNDKPHTQYF. CDR3 DNA (partial): TGTGCCAGCAATGACAAGCCACATACG. The rearrangement joins TRBV2 to TRBJ2-3; D remains ambiguous. The CDR3 extends 3 residues past the end of the read, so its final part is completed from the germline J gene. CDR1 and CDR2 from the germline V gene are SNHLY and FYNNEI. The CDR3 loop spans 12 amino acids. The V end was cut by 7 bases, the J end by 7 bases, with 12 bases between.

This clone was observed at least ten times. The read finishes 3 residues shy of the CDR3 end, and the germline J gene is used to complete it. The chain links TRBV6-2 or TRBV6-3 to TRBJ1-5, with a weak D call TRBD1 (6 bases). There are 15 residues in the CDR3. Between the trimmed V and J ends, which lost 6 bases and 1 base, there was a span of 13 bases. Germline V gives CDR1 MNHEY, CDR2 SVGEGT. The sequenced part of the CDR3 DNA is TGTGCCAGCAGCCGGGGGGGCGTCAGCAATCAGCCC. This codes for CASSRGGVSNQP. Given in full, the CDR3 is CASSRGGVSNQPQHF.

At least ten counts were recorded for this clone. The read halts 3 residues ahead of the CDR3 end, with the missing end drawn from the germline J gene. This chain connects TRBV5-1 to TRBJ1-1; D remains unclear. CDR3 size: 14 residues. V was clipped by 1 base and J by 5 bases, with 12 bases between them. CDR1 and CDR2 (germline): SGHRS, YFSETQ. The CDR3 DNA, read in part, is TGCGCCAGCAGCTTGCGTCTCGAAGGGACTGAA. Translated: CASSLRLEGTE. The full CDR3 reads CASSLRLEGTEAFF.

This clone was recorded many times. The read terminates 3 residues ahead of where the CDR3 ends, so the germline J gene completes it. This sequence joins TRBV5-1 and TRBJ2-1; perhaps TRBD2 as D (6 bases). Germline-derived CDR1 and CDR2 are SGHRS and YFSETQ. With 6 bases removed from V and 4 bases from J, the gap between germline ends came to 14 bases. This CDR3 region has 14 residues. Here the CDR3 reads CASILAPEYNEQFF. CDR3 bases read: TGCGCCAGCATTCTAGCGCCGGAGTACAATGAG.

This clone was recorded at least ten times. The CDR3 end is not reached by the read, which stops 3 residues before it; the germline J gene fills it in. The chain has TRBV2 and TRBJ2-1; D is unclear. The CDR3 covers 14 residues. CDR1 is SNHLY and CDR2 is FYNNEI in the germline V gene. V gave up 1 base and J gave up 6 bases, with 10 bases separating them. The sequenced part of the CDR3 DNA is TGTGCCAGCAGTGAAGTAGCCTACCCCAATGAG. This translates into CASSEVAYPNE. The full CDR3 sequence reads CASSEVAYPNEQFF.

This clone appeared many times. The read ends 3 residues shy of where the CDR3 ends; the end is completed using the germline J gene. This rearrangement joins TRBV20-1 to TRBJ2-5; D unresolved. CDR1 DFQATT and CDR2 SNEGSKA come from the germline V gene (reference sequence). With 3 bases removed from V and 0 bases from J, the gap between germline ends came to 2 bases. The CDR3 covers 11 residues. CDR3 region: CSASNQETQYF. The CDR3 DNA, read in part, is TGCAGTGCTAGCAACCAAGAGACC.

This clone occurred many times. The read ends 3 residues early relative to the CDR3; the germline J gene fills the gap. This sequence joins TRBV19 and TRBJ2-1; TRBD2 matches at 10 bases. In germline, CDR1 is LNHDA, CDR2 SQIVND (reference sequence). The ends lost 7 bases at V and 0 bases at J; junction bases unmatched: 9. The CDR3 is made up of 17 amino acids. Incomplete CDR3 DNA: TGTGCCAGTAAGGGGCTAGCGGGGGCTAGCTCCTACAATGAG. Translating gives CASKGLAGASSYNE. The entire CDR3 protein is CASKGLAGASSYNEQFF.

Ten or more counts support this clone. The CDR3 end lies 3 residues beyond the end of the read and is filled in from the germline J gene. The V call is TRBV4-2, the J call TRBJ1-2; D unresolved. Germline assignment: CDR1 LGHNA and CDR2 YNFKEQ. Trimming left V 0 bases short and J 4 bases short, with 12 bases between. The CDR3 length is 15 residues. The sequenced part of the CDR3 DNA is TGTGCCAGCAGCCAAGAGGCCAAGGCTGGCTATGGC. This translates into CASSQEAKAGYG. The CDR3 in its entirety is CASSQEAKAGYGYTF.

This clone was detected ten times or more. The read ends 3 residues before the CDR3 terminus; that terminus is restored from the germline J gene. V is TRBV7-2 and J is TRBJ2-7, with 8 nucleotides matching TRBD1. Unmatched junction bases numbered 7, after V lost 5 bases and J lost 4 bases. Per the germline V gene, CDR1 is SGHTA and CDR2 is FQGNSA. There are 14 residues in the CDR3. The chain's CDR3 is CASSQGQGRYEQYF. The sequenced part of the CDR3 DNA is TGTGCCAGCAGCCAAGGACAGGGCAGGTACGAG. Variable domain in full (rest from reference TRBV7-2 and TRBJ2-7): GAGVSQSPSNKVTEKGKDVELRCDPISGHTALYWYRQSLGQGLEFLIYFQGNSAPDKSGLPSDRFSAERTGGSVSTLTIQRTQQEDSAVYLCASSQGQGRYEQYFGPGTRLTVT.

This clone was counted at least ten times. Read sequence stops 3 residues before the CDR3 end, and the germline J gene provides the missing end. The chain recombines TRBV7-8 with TRBJ2-5, with TRBD2 as a possible D gene (5 bases). The CDR3 is 13 amino acids. The germline V gene has CDR1 SGHVS and CDR2 FQNEAQ. Trimming removed 2 bases from V and 5 bases from J, with 9 bases in between. CDR3 DNA, as far as it was read: TGTGCCAGCAGCTTACCAGGCGGGGAGACC. Its translation is CASSLPGGET. The whole CDR3 is CASSLPGGETQYF.

This clone was seen many times. The read gets to within 3 residues of the CDR3 end, and the germline J gene fills in the rest. The chain recombines TRBV7-3 with TRBJ2-1, with 9 bases aligning to TRBD2. In germline, CDR1 is SGHTA, CDR2 FQGTGA. The CDR3 totals 16 residues. The trim removed 5 bases at V and 4 bases at J, leaving 9 bases unmatched. The DNA read from the CDR3 is TGTGCCAGCAGCCCCGATAGCGGGAGTCGGTACAATGAG. Translated, it gives CASSPDSGSRYNE. The CDR3 as a whole reads CASSPDSGSRYNEQFF.

This clone was picked up many times. The read is 3 residues too short to cover the CDR3 end, so that end is filled in from the germline J gene. The V and J genes are TRBV10-1 and TRBJ1-5; 9 bases are a match to TRBD1. Germline-derived CDR1 and CDR2 are WNHNN and SYGVQD (reference sequence). The CDR3 has 18 residues. The V segment lost 3 bases and the J segment 4 bases; nucleotides outside the gene matches: 13. This chain's CDR3 is CASSDRPGTGLINQPQHF. The sequenced part of the CDR3 DNA is TGCGCCAGCAGTGACCGTCCCGGGACAGGGTTGATAAATCAGCCC.

This clone was recorded at least ten times. The CDR3 end falls 3 residues outside the read, so it is completed with the germline J gene. The V gene is TRBV23-1, the J gene TRBJ2-5; 8 nucleotides line up with TRBD1. TRBV23-1 is noted as an ORF with a role that remains uncertain. Trimming at V came to 4 bases and at J to 7 bases, leaving 11 bases not matched to a gene. The CDR3 has 15 residues. The CDR3 sequence is CASSPRQGSGGTQYF. The covered CDR3 bases are TGCGCCAGCAGTCCCCGACAGGGGTCCGGAGGGACC.

Ten or more counts support this clone. The read comes to an end 3 residues before the CDR3 does, leaving the germline J gene to fill in the end. The chain combines TRBV2 with TRBJ1-1; 7 bases are a match to TRBD1. Germline CDR1 SNHLY, CDR2 FYNNEI. V gave up 5 bases and J gave up 2 bases; unmatched junction bases: 5. This CDR3 spans 14 amino acids. The CDR3 spells CASSLQGTNTEAFF. The part of the CDR3 DNA that was read is TGTGCCAGCAGTCTACAGGGGACTAACACTGAA.

This clone was detected only a few times. A junction end diverges from the germline sequence, so it may reflect a read error. The read stops 3 residues short of the end of the CDR3; the missing end is completed from the germline J gene. The V and J genes are TRBV2 and TRBJ1-6, with a possible D match to TRBD1 (6 bases). Germline CDR1 is SNHLY and CDR2 is FYNNEI. The CDR3 extends over 15 amino acids. The DNA read from the CDR3 is TGTGCCAGCGGAGGTGAGGGACACAATAATCCACCC. As protein: CASGGEGHNNPP. The complete CDR3 reads CASGGEGHNNPPLHF.

This clone was seen many times. Coverage ceases 3 residues before the CDR3 finishes, and the germline J gene fills in the end. The chain is built from TRBV4-1 and TRBJ1-2, with 8 bases matching TRBD1. The CDR3 is 14 residues long. Germline V gives CDR1 MGHRA, CDR2 YSYEKL. The DNA read from the CDR3 is TGCGCCAGCAGCCCAAGGACAGGGCCAACGGGC. Its protein is CASSPRTGPTG. The entire CDR3 reads CASSPRTGPTGYTF.

This clone was counted ten times or more. The sequence runs out 3 residues before the end of the CDR3; the remainder is reconstructed from the germline J gene. The rearrangement links TRBV30 to TRBJ1-2; 9 bases fit TRBD1. CDR3 length: 14 residues. The V segment lost 0 bases and the J segment 5 bases; nucleotides outside the gene matches: 4. CDR1 GTSNPN and CDR2 SVGIG come from the germline V gene (reference sequence). Partial CDR3 DNA: TGTGCCTGGAGTGTTGGGGGGACAGGGTATGGC. It translates to CAWSVGGTGYG. From start to end, the CDR3 is CAWSVGGTGYGYTF.

This clone was found many times. The observed sequence ends 3 residues before the CDR3 terminus, with the missing tail filled in from the germline J gene. This chain connects TRBV5-1 to TRBJ2-2, with D unresolved. V was trimmed by 4 bases and J by 7 bases, leaving 17 bases between them. Germline assignment: CDR1 SGHRS and CDR2 YFSETQ. This CDR3 is built from 15 residues. CDR3 bases read: TGCGCCAGCAGCCCTTTTGGCAGTTTAAGCGGGGAG. Translated, it gives CASSPFGSLSGE. The full CDR3 reads CASSPFGSLSGELFF.

The table lists this clone with many counts. The CDR3 end is not reached by the read, which stops 3 residues before it; the germline J gene fills it in. The chain is built from TRBV19 and TRBJ2-3; a weak D match, TRBD1 (5 bases). Germline assignment: CDR1 LNHDA and CDR2 SQIVND (reference sequence). V dropped 3 bases and J dropped 4 bases, with 14 bases sitting between them. This CDR3 contains 15 residues. The CDR3 is CASSMGQGSADTQYF. Partial CDR3 DNA: TGTGCCAGTAGTATGGGGCAGGGAAGCGCAGATACG.

The sample holds many counts of this clone. This CDR3 reads CASSLDRGHYNEQFF. CDR3 bases read: TGCGCCAGCAGCCTAGACAGGGGGCATTACAATGAG. The gene calls are TRBV5-1 and TRBJ2-1; TRBD1 matches at 10 bases. The read stops 3 residues short of the end of the CDR3; the missing end is completed from the germline J gene. The V and J ends lost 4 bases and 4 bases, in that order; junction bases with no gene match: 5. Germline-derived CDR1 and CDR2 are SGHRS and YFSETQ. This CDR3 comprises 15 residues.

The table lists this clone with many counts. With the read ending 3 residues before the CDR3 end, the germline J gene is used to fill in that end. This sequence joins TRBV7-8 and TRBJ1-4, with D perhaps matching TRBD1 (6 bases). With 2 bases removed from V and 10 bases from J, the gap between germline ends came to 14 bases. The germline CDR1 and CDR2 sequences are SGHVS and FQNEAQ. There are 14 residues in the CDR3. The CDR3 is CASSLLARGGKLFF. The covered CDR3 bases are TGTGCCAGCAGCTTATTAGCCCGAGGGGGAAAA.

This clone was counted many times. The CDR3 end is not reached by the read, which stops 3 residues before it; the germline J gene fills it in. The V and J genes are TRBV24-1 and TRBJ2-1; 7 positions agree with TRBD2. Germline CDR1 reads KGHDR; CDR2 reads SFDVKD. CDR3 length: 16 residues. The V gene end was trimmed by 4 bases and the J gene end by 4 bases; junction bases not matched to a gene: 9. The CDR3 here is CATSEGSSGPYNEQFF. Incomplete CDR3 DNA: TGTGCCACCAGTGAGGGGTCTAGCGGCCCGTACAATGAG.

In this sample, this clone turned up many times. The read is 3 residues too short to cover the CDR3 end, so that end is filled in from the germline J gene. The J gene is TRBJ1-3, the V gene TRBV9; 7 bases line up with TRBD1. Germline CDR1 is SGDLS and CDR2 is YYNGEE. V was clipped by 0 bases and J by 5 bases; unmatched bases: 5. CDR3 size: 15 residues. The CDR3 reads CASSVDPGQRNTIYF. Incomplete CDR3 DNA: TGTGCCAGCAGCGTAGATCCGGGACAGAGAAACACC.

With respect to this clone: The observed sequence ends 3 residues before the CDR3 terminus, with the missing tail filled in from the germline J gene. This chain connects TRBV10-2 to TRBJ2-5; D gene ambiguous. Trimming stripped 4 bases from V and 0 bases from J, with 6 bases between. The CDR3 is 13 amino acids. Germline V gene lookup returns CDR1 WSHSY and CDR2 SAAADI. CDR3 DNA (partial): TGCGCCAGCAGTGGCCAGTACCAAGAGACC. Its translation: CASSGQYQET. In full, the CDR3 is CASSGQYQETQYF.